The entry below gives a single T cell receptor beta chain sequence along with its context. Antigen unknown. These data are taken from a study of response to subunit inactivated influenza vaccine. TCRdb reanalysed the RT-PCR reads using MiXCR and keeps one entry per CDR3 protein. The sample consists of around 580,000 distinct CDR3 sequences, around 15% of them appearing once. Study results and limitations: Few additional T cells are recruited per seasonal influenza vaccination, authors suggested.

The sequence came from a man aged 50-59 years who received an inactivated influenza vaccine. The sequenced sample was PBMCs from blood, obtained 11 to 12 days after vaccination.

The CDR3 reads CASSPAFRETQYF. The CDR3 DNA reads TGCGCCAGCAGCCCGGCCTTTCGAGAGACCCAGTACTTC. V and J are TRBV4-3 and TRBJ2-5; no clear D gene. The germline gives CDR1 LGHNA, CDR2 YSLEER. The CDR3 is 13 amino acids. V was shortened by 4 bases and J by 4 bases, with 10 bases between the two germline ends.